This TCR beta chain is from a study of T cell responses to AZD1222 COVID-19 vaccine. Study conclusions and caveats: Spike-specific TCR breadth and depth were elevated following two AZD1222 doses. White British donors predominated, females outnumbered males, and clonal diversity was possibly underestimated.

Trimming pared 5 bases from V and 8 bases from J, leaving 15 bases between. The CDR3 length is 14 residues. The germline V gene has CDR1 MNHEY and CDR2 SVGAGI. Second-dose schedules of about 4 or about 12 weeks were combined. This clone has more than one count but fewer than ten. Antigen: not known. Profiling relied on immunoSEQ multiplex PCR, and the TCRdb table lists in-frame clones only, not all of them. The profile shows around 120,000 clones, roughly 91% of them singletons. The gene calls are TRBV6-5 and TRBJ1-4; D may be TRBD1 (6 bases). The source material was peripheral blood, sampled 28 days after the second AZD1222 dose. The TCR comes from an adult who received the AZD1222 COVID-19 vaccine. CDR3 nucleotides: TGTGCCAGCAGTCTAACAGGGAGTGGGGAAAAACTGTTTTTT. Protein sequence: CASSLTGSGEKLFF.